What follows is one T cell receptor beta chain and its context. Some clones are missing from TCRdb's copy, which holds only in-frame ones; the method was immunoSEQ multiplex PCR. Of about 190,000 clones listed, approximately 90% are singletons. This record belongs to a study of blood T cell repertoires in COVID-19. At the level of the study: From the United States, Italy and Spain came samples of acute and convalescent COVID-19. T cells, B-cell-depleted T cells, or PBMCs supplied cDNA or gDNA.

V was pared by 5 bases and J by 7 bases, with 8 bases of the junction left unmatched. CDR1 and CDR2 from the germline V gene are SGHVS and FQNEAQ. The CDR3 length is 15 residues. This TCR derives from a human donor in a cohort sampled during active COVID-19. The specimen was peripheral blood. The rearrangement links TRBV7-8 to TRBJ1-6, with 7 bases matching TRBD1. The CDR3 DNA reads TGTGCCAGCAGCCCGGAAGGGGGCTTGAATTCACCCCTCCACTTT. Translation: CASSPEGGLNSPLHF. Drawing the rest from reference TRBV7-8 and TRBJ1-6, the complete variable domain is GAGVSQSPRYKVAKRGQDVALRCDPISGHVSLFWYQQALGQGPEFLTYFQNEAQLDKSGLPSDRFFAERPEGSVSTLKIQRTQQEDSAVYLCASSPEGGLNSPLHFGNGTRLTVT.